The source of this T cell receptor beta chain is a study of T cell repertoires in cytomegalovirus infection. Study details: It was recently identified HLA-C-restricted and well-studied HLA-B-restricted CMV epitopes that the study used. Both a matching HLA type and CMV infection were indicated by public TCR beta signatures. General study results and limits: Identification of carriers of CMV plus the relevant HLA was achieved through cumulative public TCR beta family frequency. Within the response measured ex vivo, HLA-C-restricted CMV-specific TCR beta clonotypes were dominant.

In this sample, this clonotype turned up many times. Its matching antigen is unknown. This CDR3 spans 19 amino acids. V shed 2 bases and J 0 bases; nucleotides not matched to a gene: 13. Germline lookup yields CDR1 MNHEY and CDR2 SVGEGT. MiXCR, applied by TCRdb to the reads, yields one record per CDR3 protein. The sample gives around 750,000 distinct CDR3 sequences, about 31% of which show up once; 9.5% to 15% is in the top ten. The receptor was derived from a human donor in good health (CMV status not recorded). Some clones in this sample may be carry-over from other donors' samples. The rearrangement joins TRBV6-2 or TRBV6-3 to TRBJ2-3, with 8 bases fitting TRBD1. The sequenced sample was cultured CD8+ T cells from PBMCs, obtained from culture after CMV antigen stimulation. The CDR3 region has the DNA TGTGCCAGCAGTTACCGCCTAAGACAGGGGAGAACTAGCACAGATACGCAGTATTTT. Its translation is CASSYRLRQGRTSTDTQYF.